Shown below are 6 T cell receptor beta chains from a single sample sequenced in a study of blood T cell repertoires in COVID-19. Sequencing used immunoSEQ multiplex PCR; TCRdb keeps in-frame clones, though not all of them. The table shows 95,000 to 110,000 clones, with about 80% occurring only once. The sample consisted of peripheral blood. The receptors shown here come from a woman older than 75 with active or convalescent COVID-19.

V gene TRBV3-1 (or the pseudogene TRBV3-2) combines with J gene TRBJ1-2, with no clear D. Germline CDR1 is LGHDT and CDR2 is YNNKEL (reference sequence). V lost 2 bases, J lost 5 bases, and 12 bases lay in between. The CDR3 has 14 amino acids. CDR3 DNA sequence: TGTGCCAGCAGCCAATCCCAGAACCTGTATGGCTACACCTTC. Amino acid sequence: CASSQSQNLYGYTF.

The rearrangement joins TRBV28 to TRBJ1-2; possibly TRBD1 for D (6 bases). The CDR3 runs to 14 residues. V was shortened by 6 bases and J by 4 bases, with 15 bases between the two germline ends. CDR1 MDHEN and CDR2 SYDVKM come from the germline V gene. This chain's CDR3 is CASSPPSTGYGYTF. The CDR3 region has the DNA TGTGCCAGCAGCCCGCCCTCGACAGGCTATGGCTACACCTTC.

The chain is built from TRBV28 and TRBJ2-1, with TRBD2 matching 13 bases. Germline V gene lookup returns CDR1 MDHEN and CDR2 SYDVKM. The length of the CDR3 is 16 residues. V shed 2 bases, J shed 6 bases, and the junction held 4 bases outside the gene matches. The CDR3 DNA is TGTGCCAGCAGTTTACCTACTAGCGGGGGGGCCAATGAGCAGTTCTTC. Amino acid sequence: CASSLPTSGGANEQFF.

This chain uses TRBV7-2 with TRBJ1-2; possibly TRBD1 for D (5 bases). The V end was cut by 1 base, the J end by 1 base, with 7 bases between. The CDR3 is 14 amino acids. Germline V gives CDR1 SGHTA, CDR2 FQGNSA. The CDR3 spells CASSLGQGNYGYTF. The CDR3 DNA follows: TGTGCCAGCAGCTTAGGGCAGGGTAACTATGGCTACACCTTC.

J is TRBJ1-3 and V is TRBV7-9; TRBD1 might be the D (6 bases). The CDR3 is 16 residues long. CDR1 is SEHNR and CDR2 is FQNEAQ in the germline V gene (reference sequence). Trimming cost V 0 bases and J 0 bases, with 9 bases left between them. The CDR3 nucleotides are TGTGCCAGCAGCTTAGCAAGGGGGGGCTCTGGAAACACCATATATTTT. Protein sequence: CASSLARGGSGNTIYF.

This chain uses TRBV19 with TRBJ1-5, with D uncertain. V was cut by 5 bases and J by 7 bases, with 24 bases left in between. The CDR3 has 17 amino acids. In germline, CDR1 is LNHDA, CDR2 SQIVND (reference sequence). The CDR3 loop reads CASSPTELGSVGQPQHF. Here the CDR3 DNA reads TGTGCCAGTAGTCCCACCGAGCTAGGCTCAGTCGGGCAGCCCCAGCATTTT. The whole variable domain, filled in from reference TRBV19 and TRBJ1-5, reads DGGITQSPKYLFRKEGQNVTLSCEQNLNHDAMYWYRQDPGQGLRLIYYSQIVNDFQKGDIAEGYSVSREKKESFPLTVTSAQKNPTAFYLCASSPTELGSVGQPQHFGDGTRLSIL.